This is a list of T cell receptor beta chains from one sample in a study of CD8+ T cells in alopecia areata. The table came from immunoSEQ multiplex PCR; TCRdb's copy has only in-frame clones and leaves some out. This repertoire shows 80,000 to 95,000 clones, 44% found once; its top ten account for less than 20%. Source: CD8+ T cells sorted from blood, taken at week 24, from a patient treated with tofacitinib. The receptor source for this set is a human donor with alopecia areata. Both conserved end residues are part of each CDR3. A D gene is named only where the DNA matches it firmly. Size is stated for part of the rows, as once, few or many counts, or as a class when the clone is expanded.

clone_size: -
v_call: TRBV29-1
d_call: -
j_call: TRBJ2-2
cdr3_nt: TGCAGCGGTTACGCGGACACCGGGGAGCTGTTTTTT
cdr3_aa: CSGYADTGELFF

clone_size: few
v_call: TRBV13
d_call: TRBD1
j_call: TRBJ2-7
cdr3_nt: TGTGCCAGCAGTTTCCCCGGACAGGGCCTCTACGAGCAGTACTTC
cdr3_aa: CASSFPGQGLYEQYF

clone_size: few
v_call: TRBV29-1
d_call: -
j_call: TRBJ1-2
cdr3_nt: TGCAGCGTTGAAGATCAACAGGGTTGGCACTATGGCTACACCTTC
cdr3_aa: CSVEDQQGWHYGYTF

clone_size: few
v_call: TRBV19
d_call: -
j_call: TRBJ1-5
cdr3_nt: TGTGCCAGTAGTATTAGGGAGATGGGTCAGCCCCAGCATTTT
cdr3_aa: CASSIREMGQPQHF

clone_size: few
v_call: TRBV27
d_call: -
j_call: TRBJ2-6
cdr3_nt: TGTGCCAGCACATCCCCCTACGGGGCCAACGTCCTGACTTTC
cdr3_aa: CASTSPYGANVLTF

clone_size: -
v_call: TRBV7-9
d_call: -
j_call: TRBJ2-7
cdr3_nt: TGTGCCAGCAGCTCGGCCCGGGACGAGCAGTACTTC
cdr3_aa: CASSSARDEQYF

clone_size: -
v_call: TRBV9
d_call: -
j_call: TRBJ2-1
cdr3_nt: TGTGCCAGCAGCCCAGGCGTTAGGTACAATGAGCAGTTCTTC
cdr3_aa: CASSPGVRYNEQFF

clone_size: -
v_call: TRBV28
d_call: -
j_call: TRBJ2-7
cdr3_nt: TGTGCCAGCAGTCCATCCTTTGAGCAGTACTTC
cdr3_aa: CASSPSFEQYF

clone_size: -
v_call: TRBV9
d_call: -
j_call: TRBJ2-7
cdr3_nt: TGTGCCAGCAGCGTAGGGGATTTCAGCTCCTACGAGCAGTACTTC
cdr3_aa: CASSVGDFSSYEQYF

clone_size: -
v_call: TRBV4-1
d_call: TRBD1
j_call: TRBJ1-1
cdr3_nt: TGCGCCAGCAGCCACTCCCGGGACAGGGACACTGAAGCTTTCTTT
cdr3_aa: CASSHSRDRDTEAFF

clone_size: -
v_call: TRBV29-1
d_call: -
j_call: TRBJ1-2
cdr3_nt: TGCAGCGTTCTAGCGGGAACAGTTAATAACTATGGCTACACCTTC
cdr3_aa: CSVLAGTVNNYGYTF

clone_size: -
v_call: TRBV28
d_call: -
j_call: TRBJ1-2
cdr3_nt: TGTGCCAGCAGAGGCGGGGGCTACACCTTC
cdr3_aa: CASRGGGYTF

clone_size: -
v_call: TRBV16
d_call: TRBD1
j_call: TRBJ1-2
cdr3_nt: TGTGCCAGCAGCTCGCTAACAGGGGAGGGCTACACCTTC
cdr3_aa: CASSSLTGEGYTF

clone_size: -
v_call: TRBV2
d_call: TRBD2
j_call: TRBJ2-5
cdr3_nt: TGTGCCAGCAGAGAGACTAGCGGGAGTTTTGAGACCCAGTACTTC
cdr3_aa: CASRETSGSFETQYF

clone_size: -
v_call: TRBV6-5
d_call: -
j_call: TRBJ2-7
cdr3_nt: TGTGCCAGCAGTTCGGACTCGGAGGAGCAGTACTTC
cdr3_aa: CASSSDSEEQYF

clone_size: -
v_call: TRBV29-1
d_call: TRBD1
j_call: TRBJ2-7
cdr3_nt: TGCAGCTTCAGTCCCGGGACAGGGATCTACGAGCAGTACTTC
cdr3_aa: CSFSPGTGIYEQYF

clone_size: -
v_call: TRBV30
d_call: TRBD2
j_call: TRBJ2-7
cdr3_nt: TGTGCCTGGAGTAGTAAAACCGGACTAGCGGAATTCCGGACCCACTACGAGCAGTACTTC
cdr3_aa: CAWSSKTGLAEFRTHYEQYF

clone_size: -
v_call: TRBV9
d_call: TRBD1
j_call: TRBJ1-2
cdr3_nt: TGTGCCAGCAGCGTAGGGACAGGGAGTCTGGGCTACACCTTC
cdr3_aa: CASSVGTGSLGYTF

clone_size: -
v_call: TRBV19
d_call: -
j_call: TRBJ2-2
cdr3_nt: TGTGCCAGTAAAAGGTGGAGCCCCGGGGAGCTGTTTTTT
cdr3_aa: CASKRWSPGELFF

clone_size: -
v_call: TRBV21-1
d_call: -
j_call: TRBJ2-3
cdr3_nt: TGTGCCAGCATACCCTGGACTAGCGGATCAGATACGCAGTATTTT
cdr3_aa: CASIPWTSGSDTQYF

clone_size: -
v_call: TRBV7-8
d_call: TRBD1
j_call: TRBJ2-7
cdr3_nt: TGTGCCAGCAGCTCGGGGACAGGGATCTACGAGCAGTACTTC
cdr3_aa: CASSSGTGIYEQYF

clone_size: few
v_call: TRBV9
d_call: -
j_call: TRBJ2-1
cdr3_nt: TGTGCCAGCAGCCACGGGACTGAACACAATGAGCAGTTCTTC
cdr3_aa: CASSHGTEHNEQFF

clone_size: -
v_call: TRBV27
d_call: TRBD1
j_call: TRBJ2-7
cdr3_nt: TGTGCCAGCAGTTTGGGGACAGGCGAGCAGTACTTC
cdr3_aa: CASSLGTGEQYF

clone_size: few
v_call: TRBV30
d_call: -
j_call: TRBJ1-1
cdr3_nt: TGTGCCTGGAGTACAGGGTCCGGGCACACTGAAGCTTTCTTT
cdr3_aa: CAWSTGSGHTEAFF

clone_size: -
v_call: TRBV29-1
d_call: -
j_call: TRBJ1-1
cdr3_nt: TGCAGCGTTGAGGGGGGGAACACTGAAGCTTTCTTT
cdr3_aa: CSVEGGNTEAFF

clone_size: few
v_call: TRBV29-1
d_call: TRBD1
j_call: TRBJ1-2
cdr3_nt: TGCAGCGTAGTTAGGACAGGGGTGGATGGCTACACCTTC
cdr3_aa: CSVVRTGVDGYTF

clone_size: few
v_call: TRBV5-6
d_call: -
j_call: TRBJ2-7
cdr3_nt: TGTGCCAGCAGCTACTTTGCCTCCTACGAGCAGTACTTC
cdr3_aa: CASSYFASYEQYF

clone_size: few
v_call: TRBV29-1
d_call: TRBD1
j_call: TRBJ2-2
cdr3_nt: TGCAGCGTTTTGTGGGACAGGGGATCGATCGGGGAGCTGTTTTTT
cdr3_aa: CSVLWDRGSIGELFF

clone_size: -
v_call: TRBV5-1
d_call: TRBD2
j_call: TRBJ2-7
cdr3_nt: TGCGCCAGCAGCTCAAGCGGGAGGGCCGTCGACGAGCAGTACTTC
cdr3_aa: CASSSSGRAVDEQYF

clone_size: -
v_call: TRBV13
d_call: TRBD2
j_call: TRBJ2-1
cdr3_nt: TGTGCCAGCAGCTTAGGGAGACTAGCGGGATACGTTGAGCAGTTCTTC
cdr3_aa: CASSLGRLAGYVEQFF

clone_size: few
v_call: TRBV7-9
d_call: -
j_call: TRBJ2-7
cdr3_nt: TGTGCCAGCAGCTTAGGAATAACCCCCTACGAGCAGTACTTC
cdr3_aa: CASSLGITPYEQYF

clone_size: -
v_call: TRBV7-6
d_call: -
j_call: TRBJ1-1
cdr3_nt: TGTGCCAGCCCCCCCCGGGTATACACTGAAGCTTTCTTT
cdr3_aa: CASPPRVYTEAFF

clone_size: -
v_call: TRBV7-9
d_call: TRBD2
j_call: TRBJ2-5
cdr3_nt: TGTGCCAGCAGCCCTGGACTAGCGGGGCGGGAGACCCAGTACTTC
cdr3_aa: CASSPGLAGRETQYF

clone_size: few
v_call: TRBV6-6
d_call: -
j_call: TRBJ2-7
cdr3_nt: TGTGCCAGCAGTCCCCGGACAATTTCCTACGAGCAGTACTTC
cdr3_aa: CASSPRTISYEQYF

clone_size: -
v_call: TRBV4-1
d_call: -
j_call: TRBJ1-1
cdr3_nt: TGCGCCAGCAGCCTGGGCCAGACTGAAGCTTTCTTT
cdr3_aa: CASSLGQTEAFF

clone_size: -
v_call: TRBV6-1
d_call: -
j_call: TRBJ2-7
cdr3_nt: TGTGCCAGCAGTGGACCCCTCTACGAGCAGTACTTC
cdr3_aa: CASSGPLYEQYF

clone_size: -
v_call: TRBV29-1
d_call: TRBD2
j_call: TRBJ2-3
cdr3_nt: TGCAGCGTTGATGGGCTAGCGGGAGTATCAGATACGCAGTATTTT
cdr3_aa: CSVDGLAGVSDTQYF

clone_size: -
v_call: TRBV5-1
d_call: -
j_call: TRBJ2-1
cdr3_nt: TGCGCCAGCAGCTTGTTGGGAGACAATGAGCAGTTCTTC
cdr3_aa: CASSLLGDNEQFF

clone_size: -
v_call: TRBV29-1
d_call: -
j_call: TRBJ2-1
cdr3_nt: TGCAGCGTTGAATGGCGGAGCGGACCCTACAATGAGCAGTTCTTC
cdr3_aa: CSVEWRSGPYNEQFF

clone_size: few
v_call: TRBV29-1
d_call: -
j_call: TRBJ2-1
cdr3_nt: TGCAGCGTTGAGGTACTAAACAATGAGCAGTTCTTC
cdr3_aa: CSVEVLNNEQFF